This note documents a single T cell receptor (beta chain) sequence. Antigen: not known. The CDR3 has 11 residues. CDR1 and CDR2 (germline): DFQATT, SNEGSKA (reference sequence). Deletions cut 5 bases from V and 9 bases from J, with 14 bases between. This entry is derived from a study of brain T cells in children with intractable seizures. Profiled with immunoSEQ multiplex PCR; TCRdb holds only in-frame clones, not every one. This repertoire shows about 110,000 clones, roughly 94% found once; its top ten account for 3.8%. At least one anti-epileptic drug was given before surgery. Findings and limits, study-wide: Only CDR3 sequence similarity suggested viral specificity, without known HCMV serostatus.

The sequence came from a boy younger than two with hemimegalencephaly and intractable seizures. Specimen: peripheral blood, collected at surgery. V usage is TRBV20-1 and J usage is TRBJ2-7, with D hard to call. Here the CDR3 reads CSAPKDVGQYF. CDR3 sequence (DNA): TGCAGTGCTCCTAAGGACGTCGGGCAGTACTTC.